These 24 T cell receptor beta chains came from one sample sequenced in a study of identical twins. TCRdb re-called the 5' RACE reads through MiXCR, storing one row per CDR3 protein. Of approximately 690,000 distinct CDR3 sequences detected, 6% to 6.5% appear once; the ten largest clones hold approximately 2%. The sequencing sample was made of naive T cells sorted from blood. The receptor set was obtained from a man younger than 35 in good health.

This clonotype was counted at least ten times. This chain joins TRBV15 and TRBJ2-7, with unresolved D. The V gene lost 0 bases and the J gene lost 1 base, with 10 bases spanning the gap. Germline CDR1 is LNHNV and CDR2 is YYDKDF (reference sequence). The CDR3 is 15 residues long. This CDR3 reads CATSRDLQTSYEQYF. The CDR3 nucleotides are TGTGCCACCAGCAGAGATCTACAGACTTCCTACGAGCAGTACTTC. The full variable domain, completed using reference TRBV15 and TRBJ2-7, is DAMVIQNPRYQVTQFGKPVTLSCSQTLNHNVMYWYQQKSSQAPKLLFHYYDKDFNNEADTPDNFQSRRPNTSFCFLDIRSPGLGDTAMYLCATSRDLQTSYEQYFGPGTRLTVT.

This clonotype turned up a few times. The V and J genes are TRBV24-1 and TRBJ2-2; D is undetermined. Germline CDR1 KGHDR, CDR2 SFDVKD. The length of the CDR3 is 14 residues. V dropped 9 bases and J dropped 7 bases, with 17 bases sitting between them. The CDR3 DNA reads TGTGCCACCGAGTTACGGCTTTCCGACGGGGAGCTGTTTTTT. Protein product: CATELRLSDGELFF.

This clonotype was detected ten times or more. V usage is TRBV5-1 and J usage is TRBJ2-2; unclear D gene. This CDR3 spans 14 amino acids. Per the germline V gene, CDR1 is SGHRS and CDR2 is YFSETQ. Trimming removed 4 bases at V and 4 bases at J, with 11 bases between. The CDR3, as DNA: TGCGCCAGCAGCACTACCTCGGTCACCGGGGAGCTGTTTTTT. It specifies CASSTTSVTGELFF.

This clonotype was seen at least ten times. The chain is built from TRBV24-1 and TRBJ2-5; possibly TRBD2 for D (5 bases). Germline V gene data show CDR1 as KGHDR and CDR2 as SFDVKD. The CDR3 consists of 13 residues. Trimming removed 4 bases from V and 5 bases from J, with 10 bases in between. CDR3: CATSEAGWETQYF. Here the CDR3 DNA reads TGTGCCACCAGTGAGGCGGGCTGGGAGACCCAGTACTTC.

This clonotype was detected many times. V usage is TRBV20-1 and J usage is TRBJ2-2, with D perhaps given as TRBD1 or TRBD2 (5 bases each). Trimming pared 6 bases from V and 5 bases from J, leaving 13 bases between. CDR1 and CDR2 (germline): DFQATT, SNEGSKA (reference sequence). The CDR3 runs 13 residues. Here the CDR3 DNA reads TGCAGTGCCCCAACGGGGCGAACCGGGGAGCTGTTTTTT. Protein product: CSAPTGRTGELFF.

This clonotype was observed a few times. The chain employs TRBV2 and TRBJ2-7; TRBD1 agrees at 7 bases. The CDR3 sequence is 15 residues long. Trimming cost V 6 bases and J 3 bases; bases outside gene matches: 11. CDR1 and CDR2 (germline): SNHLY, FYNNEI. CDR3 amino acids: CASSPSGTVGYEQYV. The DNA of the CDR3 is TGTGCCAGCAGCCCTTCCGGGACAGTTGGCTACGAGCAGTACGTC.

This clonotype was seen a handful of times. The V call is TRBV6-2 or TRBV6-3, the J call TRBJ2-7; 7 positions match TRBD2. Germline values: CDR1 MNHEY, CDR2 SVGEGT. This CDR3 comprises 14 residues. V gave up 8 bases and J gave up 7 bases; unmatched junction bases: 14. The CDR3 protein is CASGNAGTNLEQYF. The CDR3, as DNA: TGTGCCAGCGGTAATGCCGGGACTAACCTTGAGCAGTACTTC.

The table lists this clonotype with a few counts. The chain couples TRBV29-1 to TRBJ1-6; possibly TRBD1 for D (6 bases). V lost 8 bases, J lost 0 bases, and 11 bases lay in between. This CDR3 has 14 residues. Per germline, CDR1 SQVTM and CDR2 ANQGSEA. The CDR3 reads CSIRGSSYNSPLHF. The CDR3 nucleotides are TGCAGCATCAGGGGTAGCTCCTATAATTCACCCCTCCACTTT.

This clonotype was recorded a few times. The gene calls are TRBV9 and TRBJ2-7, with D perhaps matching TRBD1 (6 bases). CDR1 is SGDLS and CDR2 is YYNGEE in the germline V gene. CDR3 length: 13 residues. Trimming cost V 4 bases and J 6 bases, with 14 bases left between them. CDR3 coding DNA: TGTGCCAGCAGCAGAGACAGGTATGGCGAGCAGTACTTC. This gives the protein CASSRDRYGEQYF.

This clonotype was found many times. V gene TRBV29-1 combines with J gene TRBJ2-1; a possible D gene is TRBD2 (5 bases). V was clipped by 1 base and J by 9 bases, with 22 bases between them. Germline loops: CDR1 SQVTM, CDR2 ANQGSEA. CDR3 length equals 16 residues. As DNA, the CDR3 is TGCAGCGTTGAAGGGAGGTCCCCCGATTGGACGCTTGAGCAGTTCTTC. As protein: CSVEGRSPDWTLEQFF.

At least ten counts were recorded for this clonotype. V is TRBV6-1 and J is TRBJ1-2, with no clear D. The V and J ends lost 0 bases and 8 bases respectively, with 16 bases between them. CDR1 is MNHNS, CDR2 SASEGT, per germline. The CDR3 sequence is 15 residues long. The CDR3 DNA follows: TGTGCCAGCAGTGAAGCGGCGGAAATCCCGTCCGGCTACACCTTC. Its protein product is CASSEAAEIPSGYTF.

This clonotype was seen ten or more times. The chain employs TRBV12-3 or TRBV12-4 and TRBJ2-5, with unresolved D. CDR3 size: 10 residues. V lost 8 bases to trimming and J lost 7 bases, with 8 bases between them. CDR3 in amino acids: CASGVGTQYF. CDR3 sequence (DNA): TGTGCCAGCGGGGTTGGGACCCAGTACTTC.

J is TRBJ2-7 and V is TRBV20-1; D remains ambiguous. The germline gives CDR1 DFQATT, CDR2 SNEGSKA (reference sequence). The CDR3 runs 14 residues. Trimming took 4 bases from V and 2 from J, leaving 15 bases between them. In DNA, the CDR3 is TGCAGTGCTACCAGTCCTCTCAAACCCTACGAGCAGTACTTC. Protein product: CSATSPLKPYEQYF.

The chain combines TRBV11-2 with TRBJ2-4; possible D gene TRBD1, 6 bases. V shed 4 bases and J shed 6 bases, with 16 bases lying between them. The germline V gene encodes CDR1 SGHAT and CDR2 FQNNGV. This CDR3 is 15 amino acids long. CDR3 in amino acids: CASSSFELRGNIQYF. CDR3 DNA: TGTGCCAGCAGCTCCTTTGAACTCAGGGGAAACATTCAGTACTTC.

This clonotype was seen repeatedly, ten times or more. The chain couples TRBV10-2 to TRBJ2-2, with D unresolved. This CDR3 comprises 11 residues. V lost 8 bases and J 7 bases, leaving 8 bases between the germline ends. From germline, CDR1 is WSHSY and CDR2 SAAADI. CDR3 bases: TGCGCCAGCTTGTTCGGCGGGGAGCTGTTTTTT. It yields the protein CASLFGGELFF.

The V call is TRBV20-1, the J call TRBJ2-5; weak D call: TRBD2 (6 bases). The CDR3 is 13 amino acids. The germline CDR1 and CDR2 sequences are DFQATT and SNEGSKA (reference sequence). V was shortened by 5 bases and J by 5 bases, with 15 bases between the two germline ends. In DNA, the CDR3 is TGCAGTGCTGGGCGGGACTCCAGGGAGACCCAGTACTTC. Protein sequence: CSAGRDSRETQYF.

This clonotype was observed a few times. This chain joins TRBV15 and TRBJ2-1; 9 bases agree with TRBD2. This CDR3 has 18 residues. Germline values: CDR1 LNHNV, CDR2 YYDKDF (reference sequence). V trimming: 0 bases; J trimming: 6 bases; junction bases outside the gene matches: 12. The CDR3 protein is CATSRDGGLAWAPNEQFF. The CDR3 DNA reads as TGTGCCACCAGCAGAGATGGGGGACTAGCTTGGGCCCCCAATGAGCAGTTCTTC.

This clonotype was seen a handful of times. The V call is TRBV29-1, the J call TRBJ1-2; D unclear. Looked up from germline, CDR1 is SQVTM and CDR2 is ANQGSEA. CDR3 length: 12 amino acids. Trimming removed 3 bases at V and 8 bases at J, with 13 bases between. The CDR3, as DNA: TGCAGCGTTGACCCCTCCGCCTGGGGCTACACCTTC. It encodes CSVDPSAWGYTF.

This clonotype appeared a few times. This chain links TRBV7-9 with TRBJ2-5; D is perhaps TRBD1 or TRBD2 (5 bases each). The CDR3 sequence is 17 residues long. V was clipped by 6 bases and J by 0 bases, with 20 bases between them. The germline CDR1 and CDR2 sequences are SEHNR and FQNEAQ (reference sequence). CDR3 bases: TGTGCCAGCAGGCGTAGAGGGGACCGCGAATACCAAGAGACCCAGTACTTC. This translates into CASRRRGDREYQETQYF.

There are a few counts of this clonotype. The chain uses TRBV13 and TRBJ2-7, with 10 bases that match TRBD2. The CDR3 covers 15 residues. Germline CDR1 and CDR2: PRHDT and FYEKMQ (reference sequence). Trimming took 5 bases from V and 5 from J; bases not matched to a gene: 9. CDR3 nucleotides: TGTGCCAGCAGCCCTTCCCTAGCGGGAGTCGACGAGCAGTACTTC. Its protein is CASSPSLAGVDEQYF.

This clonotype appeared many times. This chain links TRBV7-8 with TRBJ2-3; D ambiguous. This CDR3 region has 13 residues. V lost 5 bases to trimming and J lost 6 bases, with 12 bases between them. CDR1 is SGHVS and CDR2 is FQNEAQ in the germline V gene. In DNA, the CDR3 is TGTGCCAGCAGCCCGCGATTAGTGGATACGCAGTATTTT. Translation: CASSPRLVDTQYF. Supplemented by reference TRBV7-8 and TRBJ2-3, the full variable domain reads GAGVSQSPRYKVAKRGQDVALRCDPISGHVSLFWYQQALGQGPEFLTYFQNEAQLDKSGLPSDRFFAERPEGSVSTLKIQRTQQEDSAVYLCASSPRLVDTQYFGPGTRLTVL.

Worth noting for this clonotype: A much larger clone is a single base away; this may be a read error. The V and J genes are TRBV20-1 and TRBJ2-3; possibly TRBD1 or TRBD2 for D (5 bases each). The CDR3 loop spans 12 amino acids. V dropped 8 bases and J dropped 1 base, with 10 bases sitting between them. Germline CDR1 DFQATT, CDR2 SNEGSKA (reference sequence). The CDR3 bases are TGCAGTTGGGAGACAGGCACAGATACGCAGTATTTT. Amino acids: CSWETGTDTQYF.

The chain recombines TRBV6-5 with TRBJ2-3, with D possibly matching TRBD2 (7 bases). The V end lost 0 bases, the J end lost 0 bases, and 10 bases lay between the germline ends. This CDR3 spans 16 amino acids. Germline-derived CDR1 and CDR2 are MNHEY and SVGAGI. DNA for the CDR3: TGTGCCAGCAGTTACTCAGGGGGGGTTAGCACAGATACGCAGTATTTT. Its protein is CASSYSGGVSTDTQYF.

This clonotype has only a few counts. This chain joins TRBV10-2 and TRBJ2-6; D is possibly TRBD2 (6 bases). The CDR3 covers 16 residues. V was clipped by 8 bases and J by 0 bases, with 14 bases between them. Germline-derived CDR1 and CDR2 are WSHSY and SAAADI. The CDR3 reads CASAGLFISGANVLTF. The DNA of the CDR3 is TGCGCCAGCGCGGGACTCTTTATCTCTGGGGCCAACGTCCTGACTTTC.